This record covers a single T cell receptor beta chain. Generated by immunoSEQ multiplex PCR, the TCRdb table keeps only in-frame clones and is missing some. Here the sample spans fewer than 250,000 clones, nearly 95% being singletons. The data originate from a study of blood T cell repertoires in COVID-19. Looking at the study overall: There were acute and convalescent COVID-19 samples, and they came from the United States, Italy and Spain. Nucleic acid was either cDNA or gDNA, and it came from T cells, B-cell-depleted T cells, or PBMCs.

Sequencing was done on a sample of peripheral blood. The sequence was collected from a man aged 25 to 40 with COVID-19, enrolled during active disease.

CDR3 residues: CASSPRLAGGTYEQYF. As DNA, the CDR3 is TGTGCCAGCAGCCCCAGACTAGCGGGGGGAACCTACGAGCAGTACTTC. V and J are TRBV7-9 and TRBJ2-7, with TRBD2 identical over 13 bases. Germline-derived CDR1 and CDR2 are SEHNR and FQNEAQ (reference sequence). The CDR3 is made up of 16 amino acids. V lost 5 bases, J lost 2 bases, and 6 bases stayed unmatched.